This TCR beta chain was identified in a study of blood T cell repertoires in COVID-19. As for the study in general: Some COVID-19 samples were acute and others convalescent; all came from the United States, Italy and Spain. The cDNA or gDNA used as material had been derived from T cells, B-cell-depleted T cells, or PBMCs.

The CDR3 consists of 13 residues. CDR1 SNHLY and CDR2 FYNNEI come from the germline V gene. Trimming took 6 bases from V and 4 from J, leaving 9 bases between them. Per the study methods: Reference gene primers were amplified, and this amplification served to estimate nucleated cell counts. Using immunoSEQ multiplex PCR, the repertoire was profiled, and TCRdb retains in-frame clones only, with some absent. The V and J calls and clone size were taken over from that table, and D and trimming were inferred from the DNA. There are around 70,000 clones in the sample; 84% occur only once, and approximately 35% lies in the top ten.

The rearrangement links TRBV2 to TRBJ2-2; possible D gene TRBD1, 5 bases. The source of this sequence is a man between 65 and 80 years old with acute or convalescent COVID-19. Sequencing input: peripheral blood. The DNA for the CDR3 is TGTGCCAGCAGGGCGACAGCCACCGGGGAGCTGTTTTTT. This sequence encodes CASRATATGELFF.